These 26 T cell receptor beta chains share one sample of origin, sequenced in a study of blood T cell repertoires in COVID-19 (dated by TCRdb to 2020 to 2022). Libraries were made using the immunoSEQ multiplex PCR assay. TCRdb took this table from immuneACCESS and kept in-frame rearrangements with V and J called. Such tables lack part of the clones; where checked against another copy, unresolved V genes explain under half of the gap, and the rest is unexplained. Here the sample has around 700,000 clones; around 90% occur a single time. Clones ranked in the top ten supply over 0.2% of the sample. The sequenced sample was peripheral blood. The receptors were gathered from a woman aged 18-29 years with acute or convalescent COVID-19.

This chain links TRBV5-6 with TRBJ2-2; 7 nucleotides align to TRBD2. The CDR3 sequence is 15 residues long. V shed 4 bases and J 4 bases; nucleotides not matched to a gene: 7. In germline, CDR1 is SGHDT, CDR2 YYEEEE. CDR3 sequence (DNA): TGTGCCAGCAGCCTGGGACTAAGGGTCACCGGGGAGCTGTTTTTT. Its translation is CASSLGLRVTGELFF.

In its sample, this clone was seen a few times. Other DNA variants within this sample encode the same CDR3. The V and J genes are TRBV5-1 and TRBJ1-5; 7 nucleotides align to TRBD1. This CDR3 has 14 amino acids. Per germline, CDR1 SGHRS and CDR2 YFSETQ. After removal of 4 bases from V and 4 bases from J, the junction contained 5 bases not matched to a gene. In nucleotides, the CDR3 is TGCGCCAGCAGCCCGGGACAGACTAATCAGCCCCAGCATTTT. As protein: CASSPGQTNQPQHF.

The CDR3 here is CATSQGSIHEQYF. As DNA, the CDR3 is TGTGCCACCTCTCAGGGTAGTATCCACGAGCAGTACTTC. The V call is TRBV24-1, the J call TRBJ2-7, with D maybe TRBD1 (5 bases). Germline V gives CDR1 KGHDR, CDR2 SFDVKD. V dropped 9 bases and J dropped 5 bases, with 16 bases sitting between them. This CDR3 is built from 13 residues.

The CDR3 region has the DNA TGTGCCAGTAGTATATCGGAGGGGGGCTACACCTTC. Protein: CASSISEGGYTF. The V call is TRBV19, the J call TRBJ1-2, with D maybe TRBD1 (5 bases). Per the germline V gene, CDR1 is LNHDA and CDR2 is SQIVND (reference sequence). V lost 2 bases to trimming and J lost 8 bases, with 9 bases between them. This CDR3 is built from 12 residues.

Comment on this clone: This sample includes further DNA sequences coding for the same CDR3. The rearrangement uses TRBV13 and TRBJ1-2; D may be TRBD1 (6 bases). Germline CDR1 and CDR2: PRHDT and FYEKMQ (reference sequence). Trimming removed 0 bases from V and 6 bases from J, with 8 bases in between. This CDR3 is 13 amino acids long. The CDR3 loop is CASSLGRGNGYTF. The CDR3 DNA follows: TGTGCCAGCAGCTTAGGCAGGGGCAATGGCTACACCTTC.

The gene calls are TRBV9 and TRBJ1-2, with D hard to call. With 1 base removed from V and 4 bases from J, the gap between germline ends came to 23 bases. This CDR3 region has 18 residues. In germline, CDR1 is SGDLS, CDR2 YYNGEE. CDR3 region: CASSVLPKGGFDLYGYTF. As DNA, the CDR3 is TGTGCCAGCAGCGTACTCCCCAAAGGAGGGTTCGATCTCTATGGCTACACCTTC.

This rearrangement joins TRBV27 to TRBJ2-6, with 7 nucleotides matching TRBD1. Trimming at V came to 10 bases and at J to 1 base, leaving 13 bases not matched to a gene. The CDR3 spans 17 residues. Germline V lookup: CDR1 MNHEY, CDR2 SMNVEV (reference sequence). The CDR3 nucleotides are TGTGCCACCCCTACGCCGGGACAGCAGTCTGGGGCCAACGTCCTGACTTTC. Its translation is CATPTPGQQSGANVLTF.

The count of this clone is one. The genes are TRBV11-2 and TRBJ1-2, with 7 bases aligning to TRBD1. CDR1 is SGHAT and CDR2 is FQNNGV in the germline V gene. The CDR3 contains 15 residues. After removal of 2 bases from V and 6 bases from J, the junction contained 9 bases not matched to a gene. The CDR3 loop is CASSLWSRGYDGYTF. The CDR3 DNA sequence: TGTGCCAGCAGCTTATGGTCCAGGGGGTACGATGGCTACACCTTC.

The chain joins TRBV29-1 to TRBJ2-7, with D maybe TRBD1 (5 bases). V was pared by 7 bases and J by 3 bases, with 22 bases between. CDR3 length equals 15 residues. CDR1 is SQVTM, CDR2 ANQGSEA, per germline. The CDR3 DNA follows: TGCAGCGCTGGGGCCGCGGCGTCAGCCCGCTACGAGCAGTACTTC. This sequence encodes CSAGAAASARYEQYF.

The chain has TRBV5-1 and TRBJ1-4; 7 positions match TRBD1. The CDR3 extends over 15 amino acids. Germline CDR1 SGHRS, CDR2 YFSETQ. Trimming cost V 0 bases and J 7 bases; bases outside gene matches: 6. The CDR3 protein is CASSLEGAWVEKLFF. As DNA, the CDR3 is TGCGCCAGCAGCTTGGAGGGGGCCTGGGTTGAAAAACTGTTTTTT.

J is TRBJ2-1 and V is TRBV4-3, with D maybe TRBD2 (6 bases). The CDR3 length is 15 residues. Per germline, CDR1 LGHNA and CDR2 YSLEER. Deletions cut 0 bases from V and 6 bases from J, with 12 bases between. CDR3 loop: CASSQDRAGLNEQFF. In DNA form, the CDR3 reads TGCGCCAGCAGCCAAGATCGGGCGGGGCTCAATGAGCAGTTCTTC.

The V and J genes are TRBV19 and TRBJ1-1; 9 nucleotides line up with TRBD1. CDR1 is LNHDA, CDR2 SQIVND, per germline (reference sequence). The CDR3 length is 15 residues. CDR3 sequence (DNA): TGTGCATCTCATAAGGACAGGGGAGTGGACACTGAAGCTTTCTTT. Translating it yields CASHKDRGVDTEAFF.

The V gene is TRBV12-3 or TRBV12-4, the J gene TRBJ1-1; D remains unclear. This CDR3 region has 8 residues. The CDR3 region has the DNA TGTCCCTACACTGAAGCTTTCTTT. Translated, it gives CPYTEAFF.

The chain couples TRBV11-3 to TRBJ2-2; the match to TRBD2 covers 7 bases. This CDR3 is 14 amino acids long. V was pared by 2 bases and J by 4 bases, with 1 base of the junction left unmatched. Germline V CDR1 and CDR2: SGHNT, YENEEA. This chain's CDR3 is CASSLWGGTGELFF. CDR3 DNA sequence: TGTGCCAGCAGCTTATGGGGGGGCACCGGGGAGCTGTTTTTT.

The rearrangement uses TRBV29-1 and TRBJ1-2; TRBD1 might be the D (6 bases). CDR3 length: 14 residues. Germline values: CDR1 SQVTM, CDR2 ANQGSEA. Trimming left V 6 bases short and J 3 bases short, with 17 bases between. This CDR3 is CSVPMWDIDYGYTF. The CDR3 nucleotides are TGCAGCGTCCCTATGTGGGACATTGACTATGGCTACACCTTC.

The chain is built from TRBV19 and TRBJ2-7, with 8 bases aligning to TRBD1. Germline trimming cut 4 bases from V and 3 bases from J; bases unmatched to any gene: 5. The germline CDR1 and CDR2 sequences are LNHDA and SQIVND (reference sequence). The CDR3 has 14 residues. The CDR3: CASSTQGDNYEQYF. The CDR3 DNA reads TGTGCCAGTAGTACACAGGGGGATAACTACGAGCAGTACTTC.

The chain combines TRBV11-2 with TRBJ2-1; 9 positions agree with TRBD2. Germline V CDR1 and CDR2: SGHAT, FQNNGV. The CDR3 spans 15 residues. V trimming: 1 base; J trimming: 12 bases; junction bases outside the gene matches: 10. CDR3 nucleotides: TGTGCCAGCAGCTTAGTCACTAGCGGGCTAGTATTGCAGTTCTTC. Protein: CASSLVTSGLVLQFF.

This chain joins TRBV15 and TRBJ2-4, with 7 bases aligning to TRBD2. Germline V gene sequence: CDR1 LNHNV, CDR2 YYDKDF (reference sequence). Trimming took 1 base from V and 3 from J; bases not matched to a gene: 6. The CDR3 consists of 16 residues. The DNA of the CDR3 is TGTGCCACCAGCAGAGGCATGGGGGGGAGCAAAAACATTCAGTACTTC. Its protein is CATSRGMGGSKNIQYF.

The chain uses TRBV19 and TRBJ1-2; 8 nucleotides align to TRBD1. Trimming removed 7 bases from V and 4 bases from J; junction bases left unmatched: 20. Germline V gene sequence: CDR1 LNHDA, CDR2 SQIVND (reference sequence). The CDR3 has 18 residues. CDR3 loop: CASTTGGRTGNSFYGYTF. The CDR3 bases are TGTGCCAGTACCACTGGGGGTAGGACAGGGAATTCATTCTATGGCTACACCTTC. The full variable domain, its missing parts supplied by reference TRBV19 and TRBJ1-2, is DGGITQSPKYLFRKEGQNVTLSCEQNLNHDAMYWYRQDPGQGLRLIYYSQIVNDFQKGDIAEGYSVSREKKESFPLTVTSAQKNPTAFYLCASTTGGRTGNSFYGYTFGSGTRLTVV.

The chain couples TRBV4-1 to TRBJ1-4; 8 nucleotides match TRBD1. Germline CDR1 is MGHRA and CDR2 is YSYEKL. V gave up 0 bases and J gave up 15 bases; unmatched junction bases: 12. There are 15 residues in the CDR3. CDR3 DNA: TGCGCCAGCAGCCAAGACCCTGGCAGGGGGCGCGGGTTGTTTTTT. Its translation: CASSQDPGRGRGLFF.

A word on this clone: The same CDR3 arises from other DNA sequences in this sample as well. The chain joins TRBV27 to TRBJ1-2, with a tentative D call TRBD1 (6 bases). The CDR3 is 13 residues long. CDR1 is MNHEY, CDR2 SMNVEV, per germline (reference sequence). Trimming stripped 3 bases from V and 2 bases from J, with 7 bases between. CDR3: CASSLTGNYGYTF. CDR3 bases: TGTGCCAGCAGTTTGACAGGCAACTATGGCTACACCTTC.

J is TRBJ1-1 and V is TRBV5-4, with D hard to call. Germline assignment: CDR1 SGHNT and CDR2 YYREEE (reference sequence). The CDR3 sequence is 13 residues long. The V gene lost 1 base and the J gene lost 5 bases, with 9 bases spanning the gap. In nucleotides, the CDR3 is TGTGCCAGCAGCTTGCACCACGGGACTGAAGCTTTCTTT. Encoded protein: CASSLHHGTEAFF.

This chain links TRBV11-2 with TRBJ2-7; 8 bases align to TRBD1. Germline V gene sequence: CDR1 SGHAT, CDR2 FQNNGV. The CDR3 extends over 15 amino acids. V shed 4 bases and J 3 bases; nucleotides not matched to a gene: 8. The CDR3 region has the DNA TGTGCCAGCAGCTGGGACAGGCTTACCAGCTACGAGCAGTACTTC. Translation gives CASSWDRLTSYEQYF.

The chain carries TRBV3-1 (or the pseudogene TRBV3-2) and TRBJ2-5; TRBD2 matches at 14 bases. Germline CDR1 LGHDT, CDR2 YNNKEL (reference sequence). Trimming removed 1 base from V and 4 bases from J; junction bases left unmatched: 11. The CDR3 length is 19 residues. The CDR3 loop reads CASSQGTTSGGAARETQYF. The CDR3 nucleotides read TGTGCCAGCAGCCAAGGGACGACTAGCGGGGGGGCCGCAAGAGAGACCCAGTACTTC.

The genes are TRBV5-1 and TRBJ1-3; 7 nucleotides match TRBD1. The length of the CDR3 is 13 residues. The J segment lost 14 bases and the V segment lost 4 bases, leaving 12 bases of the junction unmatched. Germline V gene data show CDR1 as SGHRS and CDR2 as YFSETQ. The CDR3 DNA reads as TGCGCCAGCAGCCCATCCCCACAGGGGCCGCTATATTTT. Translated, it gives CASSPSPQGPLYF.

The chain has TRBV3-1 (or the pseudogene TRBV3-2) and TRBJ1-5, with D possibly TRBD1 on 5 matching bases. The CDR3 consists of 14 residues. Trimming took 0 bases from V and 6 from J, leaving 9 bases between them. Germline CDR1 is LGHDT and CDR2 is YNNKEL (reference sequence). In DNA form, the CDR3 reads TGTGCCAGCAGCCAAGATTGGGGGGGTCAGCCCCAGCATTTT. Translation: CASSQDWGGQPQHF.